This T cell receptor (beta chain) originates from a study of T cells after yellow fever vaccination. Looking at the study overall: Some fractions had low cell numbers, and these were prepared with SMART-Seq v4 Ultra Low Input. Study findings and constraints: Peaking on day 5 versus 15, the secondary response was faster but weaker.

Each CDR3 protein is one row after TCRdb ran MiXCR on the 5' RACE reads. This sample carries roughly 330,000 distinct CDR3 sequences, around 4.1% of them seen once, and the ten largest clones take 20% to 25%. This clonotype was picked up many times. Its target is unknown. The CDR3 has 15 amino acids. The V end was cut by 2 bases, the J end by 8 bases, with 17 bases between. In germline, CDR1 is ENHRY, CDR2 SYGVKD. The specimen comprised PBMCs, sampled 5 days after the yellow fever booster vaccination. The rearrangement uses TRBV10-3 and TRBJ2-3, with D hard to call. The receptor comes from a man aged 18 to 30 who received the YFV17D yellow fever vaccine. The CDR3 DNA reads as TGTGCCATCAGTGAGGACCCTAGGGCCGGCGGTACGCAGTATTTT. It is translated as CAISEDPRAGGTQYF.